This T cell receptor (beta chain) was identified in a study of post-analysis software for immune sequencing data. At the level of the study: Clinical courses comprised relapsing-remitting, secondary progressive and progressive-relapsing multiple sclerosis.

There are 13 residues in the CDR3. Trimming stripped 7 bases from V and 9 bases from J, with 16 bases between. Germline CDR1 and CDR2: MNHEY and SVGAGI. Notes on this clonotype: Antigen: not known.

Libraries were made from TCR beta cDNA, and they carried unique molecular identifiers. The T cell input of 1 to 10 million gave a few hundred thousand cDNA molecules. TCRdb called the PCR reads again in MiXCR, with one record for every CDR3 protein. The table lists roughly 700,000 distinct CDR3 sequences, roughly 30% of them singletons. Notes on the study in general: Relative to controls, patients had a handful of TRBV segments at higher frequency, with TRBV5-6, TRBV5-1 and TRBV20-1 among these. Same-batch samples co-clustered strongly by F measure. Controls' normalized Chao1 diversity significantly exceeded that of multiple sclerosis patients.

The sample taken for sequencing was blood. The TCR comes from a girl aged 5 to 17 with multiple sclerosis. The chain joins TRBV6-5 to TRBJ2-1, with D perhaps matching TRBD1 (5 bases). The CDR3: CASTNNPRGEQFF. The CDR3 DNA reads TGTGCCAGCACCAACAACCCTAGGGGTGAGCAGTTCTTC.